The 2 T cell receptor beta chains reported below all come from one sample, sequenced in a study of OX40 agonist ivuxolimab in advanced cancers. TCRdb's copy holds only in-frame clones and misses some; the assay was immunoSEQ multiplex PCR. The table has 75,000 to 100,000 clones, 90% to 95% seen once; the top ten hold around 0.69%. Sequenced material: CD4+ or CD8+ T cells sorted from blood, taken in a trial of the OX40 agonist ivuxolimab. These receptor sequences come from an adult with an advanced solid tumor such as melanoma, head and neck, liver or kidney cancer.

The chain carries TRBV19 and TRBJ2-3; tentative D call: TRBD2 (5 bases). Trimming took off 3 bases at V and 0 bases at J, with 13 bases between the two ends. Germline CDR1 reads LNHDA; CDR2 reads SQIVND (reference sequence). The CDR3 loop spans 16 amino acids. CDR3 in amino acids: CASSISAGSSTDTQYF. CDR3 bases: TGTGCCAGTAGTATTTCCGCGGGCTCTAGCACAGATACGCAGTATTTT.

V gene TRBV12-5 combines with J gene TRBJ2-7, with D perhaps assigned TRBD1 or TRBD2 (5 bases each). V lost 11 bases and J 2 bases, leaving 13 bases between the germline ends. CDR3 size: 12 residues. Germline CDR1 reads LGHNT; CDR2 reads FRNRAP. CDR3 sequence: CAQRGRPYEQYF. The DNA of the CDR3 is TGTGCTCAGAGGGGCAGACCCTACGAGCAGTACTTC.